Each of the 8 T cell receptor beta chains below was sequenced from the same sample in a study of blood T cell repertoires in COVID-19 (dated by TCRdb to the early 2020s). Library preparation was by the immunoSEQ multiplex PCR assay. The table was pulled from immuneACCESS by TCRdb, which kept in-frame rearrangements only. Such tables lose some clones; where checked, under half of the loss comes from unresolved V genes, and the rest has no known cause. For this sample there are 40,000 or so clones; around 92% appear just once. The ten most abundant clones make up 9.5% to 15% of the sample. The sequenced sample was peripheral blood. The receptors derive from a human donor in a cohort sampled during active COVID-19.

The CDR3 is CASSTRGQAYGYTF. Written as DNA, the CDR3 is TGTGCCAGCTCCACGCGAGGACAGGCTTATGGCTACACCTTC. V gene TRBV18 combines with J gene TRBJ1-2, with 7 bases aligning to TRBD1. The V gene's germline CDR1 is KGHSH and CDR2 LQKENI. The CDR3 contains 14 residues. Unmatched junction bases numbered 9, after V lost 6 bases and J lost 5 bases.

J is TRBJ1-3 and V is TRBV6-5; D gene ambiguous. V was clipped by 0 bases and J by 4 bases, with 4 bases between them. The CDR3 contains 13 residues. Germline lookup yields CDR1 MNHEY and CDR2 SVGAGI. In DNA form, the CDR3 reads TGTGCCAGCAGTTACTCGGGCGGAAACACCATATATTTT. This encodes CASSYSGGNTIYF.

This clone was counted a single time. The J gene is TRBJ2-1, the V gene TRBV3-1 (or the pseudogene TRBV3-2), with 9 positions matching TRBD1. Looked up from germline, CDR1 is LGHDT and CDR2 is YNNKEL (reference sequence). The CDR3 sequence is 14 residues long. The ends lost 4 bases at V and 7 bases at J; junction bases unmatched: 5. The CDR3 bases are TGTGCCAGCAGCCTCCGGGGACAGGGTAATGAGCAGTTCTTC. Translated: CASSLRGQGNEQFF.

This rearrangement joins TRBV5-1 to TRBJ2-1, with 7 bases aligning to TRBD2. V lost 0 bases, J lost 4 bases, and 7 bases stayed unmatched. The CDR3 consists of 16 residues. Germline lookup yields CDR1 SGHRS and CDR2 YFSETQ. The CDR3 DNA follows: TGCGCCAGCAGCTTGGCGGCTAGCGGCCGGTACAATGAGCAGTTCTTC. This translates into CASSLAASGRYNEQFF. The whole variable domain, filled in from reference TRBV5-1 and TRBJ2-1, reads KAGVTQTPRYLIKTRGQQVTLSCSPISGHRSVSWYQQTPGQGLQFLFEYFSETQRNKGNFPGRFSGRQFSNSRSEMNVSTLELGDSALYLCASSLAASGRYNEQFFGPGTRLTVL.

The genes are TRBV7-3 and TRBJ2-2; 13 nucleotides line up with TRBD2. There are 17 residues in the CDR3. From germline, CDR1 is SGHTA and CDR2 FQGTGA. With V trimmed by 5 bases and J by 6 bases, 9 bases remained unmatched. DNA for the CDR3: TGTGCCAGCAGCCCAGGGACTAGCGGGGTGTACGCCGGGGAGCTGTTTTTT. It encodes CASSPGTSGVYAGELFF.

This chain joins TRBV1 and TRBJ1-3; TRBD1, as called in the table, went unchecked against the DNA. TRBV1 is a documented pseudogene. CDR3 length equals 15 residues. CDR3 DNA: TGCACCAGCAGCCAAGGTCAGGGCCGGGGAAACACCATATATTTT. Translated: CTSSQGQGRGNTIYF.

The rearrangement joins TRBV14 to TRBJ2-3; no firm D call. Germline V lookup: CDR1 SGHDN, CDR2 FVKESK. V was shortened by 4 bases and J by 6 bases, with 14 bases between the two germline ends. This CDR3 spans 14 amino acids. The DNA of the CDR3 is TGTGCCAGCAGCCGGTGGCAGGCAGTGGATACGCAGTATTTT. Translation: CASSRWQAVDTQYF.

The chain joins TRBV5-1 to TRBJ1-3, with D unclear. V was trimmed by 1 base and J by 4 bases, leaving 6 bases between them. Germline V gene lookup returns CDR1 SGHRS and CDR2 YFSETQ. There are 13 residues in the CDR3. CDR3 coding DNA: TGCGCCAGCAGCTTGTTTGAGGGAAACACCATATATTTT. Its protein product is CASSLFEGNTIYF.